This T cell receptor beta chain was sequenced for a study of blood T cells in healthy people across ages. Overall study results and limits: Per million T cells, TCR beta diversity dropped roughly linearly as age increased.

The use of a sample-barcoded 5' primer and a J-beta primer mix characterized a second PCR of about 7 to 12 cycles. TCRdb re-analysed the 5' RACE reads in MiXCR, keeping a single row per CDR3 protein. The data hold 600,000 to 850,000 distinct CDR3 sequences, with 25% observed a single time. Concerning this clonotype: Its antigen is as yet unknown.

Samples each had at least 5.5 micrograms of total RNA extracted. V was shortened by 0 bases and J by 13 bases, with 21 bases between the two germline ends. CDR1 and CDR2 (germline): LGHNA, YSLEER. The CDR3 consists of 15 residues. A further study also used this sample, focusing on T cells of mothers and their children. This second study says: All donors were healthy and Caucasian; they were a few mothers and their six children. RNA was extracted, and all of it went into cDNA synthesis at roughly 1.6 ug per 15 ul.

The sequence derives from a boy younger than 18 in good health. The V call is TRBV4-3, the J call TRBJ2-5; possibly TRBD1 for D (6 bases). Sequences were obtained from blood. The CDR3 protein is CASSQDLNLQGLTYF. DNA for the CDR3: TGCGCCAGCAGCCAAGATTTGAACCTTCAGGGGCTAACGTACTTC.